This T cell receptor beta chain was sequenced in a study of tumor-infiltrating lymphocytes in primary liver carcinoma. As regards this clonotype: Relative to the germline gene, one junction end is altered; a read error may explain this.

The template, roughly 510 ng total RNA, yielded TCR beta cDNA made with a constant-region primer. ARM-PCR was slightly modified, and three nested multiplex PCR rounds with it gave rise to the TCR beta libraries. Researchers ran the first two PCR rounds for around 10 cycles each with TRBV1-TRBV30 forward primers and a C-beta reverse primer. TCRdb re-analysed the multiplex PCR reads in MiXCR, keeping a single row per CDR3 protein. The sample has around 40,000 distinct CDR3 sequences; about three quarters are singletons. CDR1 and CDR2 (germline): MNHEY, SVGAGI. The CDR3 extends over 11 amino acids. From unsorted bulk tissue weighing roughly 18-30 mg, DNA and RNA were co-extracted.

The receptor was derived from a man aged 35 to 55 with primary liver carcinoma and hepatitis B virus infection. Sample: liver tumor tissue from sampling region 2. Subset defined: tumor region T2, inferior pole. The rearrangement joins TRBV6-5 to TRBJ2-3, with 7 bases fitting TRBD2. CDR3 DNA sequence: TGTGCCAGCGCCCTCGGGGGGAAGCAGTACTTT. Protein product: CASALGGKQYF.